The clone carrying this T cell receptor (beta chain) has only one observation. No antigen is known for it. Sampled 1 year posttransplant, controls received myeloablative marrow transplants, methotrexate and a calcineurin inhibitor. Produced via immunoSEQ multiplex PCR; TCRdb's table is partial and in-frame only. The sample lists over 20,000 clones, approximately 83% occurring once. This sample stems from a study of T cells after posttransplantation cyclophosphamide. The study, taken as a whole, reports: TRB overlap between skin or GI tissue T cells and blood was limited.

The V and J ends lost 1 base and 0 bases, in that order; junction bases with no gene match: 8. CDR3 size: 18 residues. Per germline, CDR1 SEHNR and CDR2 FQNEAQ (reference sequence). The chain is built from TRBV7-9 and TRBJ2-1; 8 bases agree with TRBD2. This TCR was sampled from a female patient between 30 and 39 years old who received an allogeneic stem cell transplant from an unrelated donor, was CMV-positive, and had acute and chronic GVHD. A subset of T cells may come from the graft donor. The specimen comprised PBMCs, sampled 350 to 400 days after allogeneic stem cell transplant with calcineurin inhibitor and methotrexate. CDR3 amino acids: CASSLGAGGLYSYNEQFF. The CDR3 nucleotides read TGTGCCAGCAGCTTAGGTGCGGGGGGTCTCTACTCCTACAATGAGCAGTTCTTC.